This TCR beta chain comes out of a study of blood T cell repertoires in COVID-19. Repertoires were generated with immunoSEQ multiplex PCR, while TCRdb's copy carries only in-frame clones and drops some. The repertoire consists of over 150,000 clones, with approximately 86% occurring once and the leading ten covering approximately 8.1%. Germline values: CDR1 KGHDR, CDR2 SFDVKD. With 12 bases removed from V and 6 bases from J, the gap between germline ends came to 14 bases. This CDR3 is 12 amino acids long. There are a few counts of this clone. The receptor was derived from an elderly woman with COVID-19, enrolled during active disease. The sequencing sample was made of peripheral blood. V gene TRBV24-1 combines with J gene TRBJ2-1, with D possibly being TRBD2 (7 bases). CDR3 region: CASRGGGNEQFF. For the CDR3, the DNA is TGTGCCTCGAGGGGGGGCGGCAATGAGCAGTTCTTC.